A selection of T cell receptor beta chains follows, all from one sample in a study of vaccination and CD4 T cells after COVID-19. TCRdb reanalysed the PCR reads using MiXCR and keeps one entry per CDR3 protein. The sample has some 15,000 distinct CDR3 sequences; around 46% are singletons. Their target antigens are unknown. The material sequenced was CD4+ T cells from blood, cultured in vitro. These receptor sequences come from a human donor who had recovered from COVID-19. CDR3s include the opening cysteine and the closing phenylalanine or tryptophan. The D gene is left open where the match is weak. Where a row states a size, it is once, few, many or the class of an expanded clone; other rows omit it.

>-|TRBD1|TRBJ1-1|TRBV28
CASRVDRGMNTEAFF
TGTGCCAGCAGGGTGGACAGGGGAATGAACACTGAAGCTTTCTTT
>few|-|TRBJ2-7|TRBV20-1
CSASPPRTWTDLYEQYF
TGCAGTGCTAGCCCCCCACGTACCTGGACAGACCTTTACGAGCAGTACTTC
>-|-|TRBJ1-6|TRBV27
CASSSPADNSPLHF
TGTGCCAGCAGTTCCCCGGCCGACAATTCACCCCTCCACTTT
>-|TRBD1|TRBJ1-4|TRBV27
CASSFSRGEKLFF
TGTGCCAGCAGTTTTTCCAGGGGGGAAAAACTGTTTTTT
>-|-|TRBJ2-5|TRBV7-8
CASSLGISGPEETQYF
TGTGCCAGCAGCTTAGGGATTAGCGGTCCGGAAGAGACCCAGTACTTC
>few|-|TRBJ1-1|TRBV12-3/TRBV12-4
CASSLALGRQGNDEAFF
TGTGCCAGCAGTTTAGCGCTGGGCAGGCAGGGGAACGATGAAGCTTTCTTT
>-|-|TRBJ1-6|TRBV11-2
CASSSRLSYNSPLHF
TGTGCCAGCAGCAGCAGGTTATCCTATAATTCACCCCTCCACTTT
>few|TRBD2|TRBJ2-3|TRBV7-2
CASTPRGRATDTQYF
TGTGCCAGCACCCCGCGGGGGAGGGCGACAGATACGCAGTATTTT
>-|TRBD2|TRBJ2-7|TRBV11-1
CASSLVSGGLRAQYF
TGTGCCAGCAGCTTGGTGAGCGGGGGTCTACGAGCGCAGTACTTC
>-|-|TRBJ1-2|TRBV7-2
CASSLDGRVANYGYTF
TGTGCCAGCAGCTTAGACGGACGGGTAGCTAACTATGGCTACACCTTC
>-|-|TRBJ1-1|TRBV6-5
CASSYGGTGNAFF
TGTGCCAGCAGTTATGGAGGTACAGGGAATGCTTTCTTT
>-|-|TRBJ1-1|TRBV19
CASLPLQGTRTEAFF
TGTGCCAGTCTTCCCCTACAGGGTACACGAACTGAAGCTTTCTTT
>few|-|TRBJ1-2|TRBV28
CASSFRSYGYTF
TGTGCCAGCAGTTTCAGGTCATATGGCTACACCTTC
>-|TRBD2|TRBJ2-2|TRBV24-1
CATSGHPGTSGRRAGELFF
TGTGCCACCAGTGGTCATCCCGGGACTAGCGGGAGGAGGGCCGGGGAGCTGTTTTTT
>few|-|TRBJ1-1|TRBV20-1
CSASRRIYTEAFF
TGCAGTGCTAGCCGCCGAATTTACACTGAAGCTTTCTTT
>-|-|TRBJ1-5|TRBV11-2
CASSLDQGRPQHF
TGTGCCAGCAGCTTAGACCAGGGGAGGCCCCAGCATTTT
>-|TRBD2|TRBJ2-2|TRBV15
CATSRDLAGNTGELFF
TGTGCCACCAGCAGAGATTTAGCGGGGAACACCGGGGAGCTGTTTTTT
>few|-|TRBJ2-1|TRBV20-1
CSARARRTGSYNEQFF
TGCAGTGCTAGAGCCCGGAGAACAGGCTCCTACAATGAGCAGTTCTTC
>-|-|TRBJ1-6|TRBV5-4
CASSSSYGRDSPLHF
TGTGCCAGCAGCTCGTCTTACGGGAGGGATTCACCCCTCCACTTT
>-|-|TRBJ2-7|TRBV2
CASSITTRYEQYF
TGTGCCAGCAGTATTACGACCAGATACGAGCAGTACTTC
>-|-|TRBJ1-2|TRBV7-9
CASSADDSGRGGYTF
TGTGCCAGCAGCGCGGACGACAGTGGACGTGGAGGCTACACCTTC
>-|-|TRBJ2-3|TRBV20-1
CSARDSRVAVTDTQYF
TGCAGTGCTAGAGATAGTAGAGTAGCTGTCACAGATACGCAGTATTTT
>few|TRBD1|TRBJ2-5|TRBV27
CASSYGDRARETQYF
TGTGCCAGCAGTTATGGGGACAGGGCTCGAGAGACCCAGTACTTC
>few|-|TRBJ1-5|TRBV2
CASSPPPGSNQPQHF
TGTGCCAGCAGTCCCCCCCCGGGTAGCAATCAGCCCCAGCATTTT
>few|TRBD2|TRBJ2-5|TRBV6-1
CASSRSYGRVPETQYF
TGTGCCAGCAGTCGAAGCTACGGGAGGGTTCCAGAGACCCAGTACTTC
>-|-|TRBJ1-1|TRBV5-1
CASSLGTQSTEAFF
TGCGCCAGCAGCTTGGGAACACAGAGCACTGAAGCTTTCTTT
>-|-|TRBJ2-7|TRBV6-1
CASRGTTYEQYF
TGTGCCAGCCGGGGAACCACCTACGAGCAGTACTTC
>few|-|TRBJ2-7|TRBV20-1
CSVRFRDGSYEQYF
TGCAGTGTTAGATTCCGGGACGGCTCCTACGAGCAGTACTTC
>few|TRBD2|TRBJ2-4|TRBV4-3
CASSQDWTSGRARAKNIQYF
TGCGCCAGCAGCCAAGATTGGACTAGCGGGAGGGCCAGGGCCAAAAACATTCAGTACTTC
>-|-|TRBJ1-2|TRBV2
CASSPDKNYGYTF
TGTGCCAGCAGTCCTGACAAGAACTATGGCTACACCTTC
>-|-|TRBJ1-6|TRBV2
CASSEEAGAYNSPLHF
TGTGCCAGCAGTGAAGAAGCGGGGGCCTATAATTCACCCCTCCACTTT
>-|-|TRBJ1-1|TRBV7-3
CASSSGPNTEAFF
TGTGCCAGCAGCTCTGGACCAAACACTGAAGCTTTCTTT
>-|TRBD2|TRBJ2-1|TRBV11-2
CASSLYAGAYNEQFF
TGTGCCAGCAGCTTATACGCGGGGGCCTACAATGAGCAGTTCTTC
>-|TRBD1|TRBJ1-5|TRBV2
CASSGGQGSNSNQPQHF
TGTGCCAGCAGTGGGGGACAGGGGTCAAATAGCAATCAGCCCCAGCATTTT
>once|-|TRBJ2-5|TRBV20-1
CSARDRTQETQYF
TGCAGTGCTAGAGATAGGACGCAAGAGACCCAGTACTTC
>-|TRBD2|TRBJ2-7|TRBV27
CASSFGGYEQYF
TGTGCCAGCAGTTTCGGGGGGTACGAGCAGTACTTC
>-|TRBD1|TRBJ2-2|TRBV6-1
CASVPRGRFNTGELFF
TGTGCCAGCGTCCCCAGGGGGCGCTTCAACACCGGGGAGCTGTTTTTT
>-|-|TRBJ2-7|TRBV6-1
CATEIRDSSSYKQYF
TGTGCCACCGAAATCCGGGACTCAAGCTCCTACAAGCAGTACTTC
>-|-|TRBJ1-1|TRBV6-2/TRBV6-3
CASRDRTEAFF
TGTGCCAGCAGAGACAGAACTGAAGCTTTCTTT
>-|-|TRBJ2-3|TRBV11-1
CASTDQSDTQYF
TGTGCCAGCACCGATCAATCAGATACGCAGTATTTT
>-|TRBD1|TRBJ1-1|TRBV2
CASTEGTGNTEAFF
TGTGCCAGCACCGAGGGGACAGGGAACACTGAAGCTTTCTTT
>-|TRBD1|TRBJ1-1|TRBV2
CASSAWDRGMAEAFF
TGTGCCAGCAGTGCCTGGGACAGGGGGATGGCTGAAGCTTTCTTT
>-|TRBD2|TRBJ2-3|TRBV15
CATSRDGAGGTDTQYF
TGTGCCACCAGCAGAGATGGGGCGGGGGGCACAGATACGCAGTATTTT
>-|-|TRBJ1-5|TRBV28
CASRGDGRRRLPQHF
TGTGCCAGCAGAGGGGACGGACGGCGAAGGTTACCCCAGCATTTT
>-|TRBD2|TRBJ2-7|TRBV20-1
CSARGRTSGGVYEQYF
TGCAGTGCTAGAGGTAGGACTAGCGGGGGTGTCTACGAGCAGTACTTC
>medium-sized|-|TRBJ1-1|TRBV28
CASSYPMGEGAFF
TGTGCCAGCAGTTATCCGATGGGGGAGGGAGCTTTCTTT
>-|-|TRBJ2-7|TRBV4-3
CASSQEDSYEQYF
TGCGCCAGCAGCCAAGAGGACAGTTACGAGCAGTACTTC
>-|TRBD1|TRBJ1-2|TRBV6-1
CASSDRTGGHYGYTF
TGTGCCAGCAGTGACCGGACAGGTGGCCACTATGGCTACACCTTC
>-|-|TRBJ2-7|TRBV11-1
CASSGPGTPSYEQYF
TGTGCCAGCAGCGGACCCGGGACACCCTCCTACGAGCAGTACTTC
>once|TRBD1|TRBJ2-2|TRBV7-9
CASSIAPGQGSGELFF
TGTGCCAGCAGTATAGCCCCGGGACAGGGGTCCGGGGAGCTGTTTTTT
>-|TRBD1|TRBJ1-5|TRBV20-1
CSARDRQGAGNQPQHF
TGCAGTGCTAGAGATCGACAGGGGGCAGGCAATCAGCCCCAGCATTTT
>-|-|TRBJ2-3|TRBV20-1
CSARGETSSKDTQYF
TGCAGTGCTAGAGGAGAGACTAGTTCGAAAGATACGCAGTATTTT
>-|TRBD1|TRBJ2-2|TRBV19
CASSAGQVNTGELFF
TGTGCCAGTAGTGCCGGACAGGTGAACACCGGGGAGCTGTTTTTT
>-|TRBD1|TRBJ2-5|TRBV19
CASSIDGTGEETQYF
TGTGCCAGTAGTATAGACGGGACAGGGGAGGAGACCCAGTACTTC
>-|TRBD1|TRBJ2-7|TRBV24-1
CATSDATGTGYEQYF
TGTGCCACCAGTGACGCGACAGGGACGGGCTACGAGCAGTACTTC
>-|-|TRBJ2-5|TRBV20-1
CSAHPGVGAVGETQYF
TGCAGTGCTCACCCCGGGGTGGGGGCGGTCGGGGAGACCCAGTACTTC
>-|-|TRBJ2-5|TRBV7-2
CASSRRWGSGQETQYF
TGCGCCAGCAGCCGAAGGTGGGGGTCGGGCCAAGAGACCCAGTACTTC
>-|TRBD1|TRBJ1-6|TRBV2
CASSEALRGQHNSPLHF
TGTGCCAGCAGTGAAGCGCTTCGGGGACAGCATAATTCACCCCTCCACTTT
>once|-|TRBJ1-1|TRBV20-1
CSARFGSGREGTEAFF
TGCAGTGCTAGGTTTGGTTCAGGGAGAGAGGGCACTGAAGCTTTCTTT
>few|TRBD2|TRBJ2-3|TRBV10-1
CASSSGTSGRTDTQYF
TGCGCCAGCAGCTCCGGGACTAGCGGCCGCACAGATACGCAGTATTTT